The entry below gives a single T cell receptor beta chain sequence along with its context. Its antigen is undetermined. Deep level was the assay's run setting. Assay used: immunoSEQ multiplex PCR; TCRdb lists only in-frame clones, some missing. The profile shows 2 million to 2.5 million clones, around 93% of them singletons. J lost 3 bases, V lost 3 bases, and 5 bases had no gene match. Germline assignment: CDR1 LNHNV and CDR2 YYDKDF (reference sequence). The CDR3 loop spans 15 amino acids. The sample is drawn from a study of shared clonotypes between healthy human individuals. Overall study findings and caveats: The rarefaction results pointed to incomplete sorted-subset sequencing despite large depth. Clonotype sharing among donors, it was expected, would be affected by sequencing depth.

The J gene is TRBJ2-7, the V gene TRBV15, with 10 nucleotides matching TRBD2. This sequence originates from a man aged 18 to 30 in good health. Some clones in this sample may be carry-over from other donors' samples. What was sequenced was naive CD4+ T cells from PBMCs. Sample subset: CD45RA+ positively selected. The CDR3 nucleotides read TGTGCCACCAGCAGGAGACTAGCGGGTATCTACGAGCAGTACTTC. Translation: CATSRRLAGIYEQYF.